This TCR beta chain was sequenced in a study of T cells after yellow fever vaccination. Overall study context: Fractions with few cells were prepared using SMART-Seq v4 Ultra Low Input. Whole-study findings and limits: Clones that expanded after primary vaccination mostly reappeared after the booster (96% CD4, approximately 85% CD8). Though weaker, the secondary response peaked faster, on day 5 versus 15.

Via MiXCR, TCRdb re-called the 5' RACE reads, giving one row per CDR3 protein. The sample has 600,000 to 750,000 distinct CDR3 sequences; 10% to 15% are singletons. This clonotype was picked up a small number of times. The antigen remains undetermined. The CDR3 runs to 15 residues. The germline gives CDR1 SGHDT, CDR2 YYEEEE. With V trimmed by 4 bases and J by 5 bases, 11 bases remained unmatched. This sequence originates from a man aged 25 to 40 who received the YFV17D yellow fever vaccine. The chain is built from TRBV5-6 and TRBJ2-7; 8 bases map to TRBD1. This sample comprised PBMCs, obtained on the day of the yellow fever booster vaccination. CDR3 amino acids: CASSPGTGYGNEQYF. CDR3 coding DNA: TGTGCCAGCAGCCCAGGGACAGGTTACGGAAACGAGCAGTACTTC.